This T cell receptor (beta chain) appears in the sequencing data of a study of graft-versus-host responses after intestinal transplantation. TCRdb's table, derived via immunoSEQ multiplex PCR, lists solely in-frame clones and lacks some. The sample includes 98,000 or so clones, approximately 85% of them seen just once. The length of the CDR3 is 15 residues. Trimming cost V 2 bases and J 2 bases; bases outside gene matches: 5. The V gene's germline CDR1 is MNHEY and CDR2 SMNVEV (reference sequence). Sequencing used PBMCs, obtained 255 days after intestinal transplant. This sequence originates from a human patient who received an intestinal transplant, so some T cells may come from the graft donor. The V and J genes are TRBV27 and TRBJ2-7; TRBD2 aligns across 8 bases. Here the CDR3 reads CASSLRLAGTYEQYF. In DNA form, the CDR3 reads TGTGCCAGCAGTTTAAGGCTAGCGGGTACCTACGAGCAGTACTTC.